A selection of T cell receptor beta chains follows, all from one sample in a study of T cells after yellow fever vaccination. Via MiXCR, TCRdb re-called the 5' RACE reads, giving one row per CDR3 protein. In the table there are hundreds of thousands of distinct CDR3 sequences, around 13% of which are singletons. Source: CD4+ T cells sorted from PBMCs, taken 15 days after the yellow fever booster vaccination. The receptors here all came from a man between 18 and 29 years old who received the YFV17D yellow fever vaccine. CDR3s include the opening cysteine and the closing phenylalanine or tryptophan. A D gene is named only where the DNA matches it firmly. Not every row has a clone size; where given, it reads once, few, many or a size class.

cdr3_aa cdr3_nt j_call v_call clone_size d_call
CSPATGTGSYGYTF TGCAGTCCCGCTACCGGGACAGGGTCCTATGGCTACACCTTC TRBJ1-2 TRBV20-1 few TRBD1
CASSLSQGQTQYF TGTGCCAGCAGCTTGTCCCAGGGTCAGACCCAGTACTTC TRBJ2-5 TRBV7-2 . .
CSAPPAGGHNEQFF TGCAGTGCCCCGCCAGCGGGGGGGCACAATGAGCAGTTCTTC TRBJ2-1 TRBV20-1 . TRBD2
CASSFTGPNQPQHF TGTGCCAGCAGCTTTACAGGGCCTAATCAGCCCCAGCATTTT TRBJ1-5 TRBV7-2 few .
CSARALPDEQFF TGCAGTGCTAGAGCCCTTCCTGATGAGCAGTTCTTC TRBJ2-1 TRBV20-1 many .
CSVKVNEKLFF TGCAGTGTGAAGGTGAATGAAAAACTGTTTTTT TRBJ1-4 TRBV20-1 . .
CASSSSFLPYEQYF TGTGCCAGCAGCTCATCTTTTCTCCCCTACGAGCAGTACTTC TRBJ2-7 TRBV11-2 many .
CAISGTGGLETQYF TGTGCCATCAGTGGGACAGGGGGCCTGGAGACCCAGTACTTC TRBJ2-5 TRBV10-3 . TRBD1
CASSLTQATEAFF TGTGCCAGCAGCTTAACCCAGGCGACTGAAGCTTTCTTT TRBJ1-1 TRBV7-3 . .
CSARADVRVGGNEQFF TGCAGTGCTAGAGCCGACGTCAGGGTTGGGGGCAATGAGCAGTTCTTC TRBJ2-1 TRBV20-1 . .
CASSAGTGPGETQYF TGCGCCAGCAGCGCCGGGACAGGGCCAGGAGAGACCCAGTACTTC TRBJ2-5 TRBV5-1 . TRBD1
CASSLRGGGGYTF TGTGCCAGCAGCTTAAGGGGGGGAGGTGGCTACACCTTC TRBJ1-2 TRBV7-2 few .
CASSHRLRTSGTGYGGLNIQYF TGTGCCAGCAGTCACCGCTTAAGAACCTCCGGGACAGGGTATGGTGGCTTAAACATTCAGTACTTC TRBJ2-4 TRBV6-2/TRBV6-3 . TRBD1
CASSPLQQETQYF TGTGCCAGCTCACCATTACAACAAGAGACCCAGTACTTC TRBJ2-5 TRBV18 few .
CASSLVRDYSLGGNTGELFF TGTGCCAGCAGTTTGGTTCGGGACTATTCACTAGGAGGAAACACCGGGGAGCTGTTTTTT TRBJ2-2 TRBV12-3/TRBV12-4 few TRBD2
CASSARGLANTEAFF TGTGCCAGCTCCGCAAGGGGGCTGGCGAACACTGAAGCTTTCTTT TRBJ1-1 TRBV18 . TRBD1
CASSQDLPVDEQFF TGTGCCAGCAGCCAAGATCTCCCAGTCGATGAGCAGTTCTTC TRBJ2-1 TRBV3-1 many .
CASSLRASGPLYEQYF TGTGCCAGCAGTTTACGAGCATCGGGACCGCTATACGAGCAGTACTTC TRBJ2-7 TRBV27 few .
CATTPRGGAVETQYF TGCGCCACCACCCCCCGAGGGGGGGCTGTGGAGACCCAGTACTTC TRBJ2-5 TRBV5-1 . .
CAWSAPGTLKNIQYF TGTGCCTGGAGCGCACCCGGGACACTGAAAAACATTCAGTACTTC TRBJ2-4 TRBV30 few .
CASSQRLAGAGNEQFF TGTGCCAGCAGCCAACGTCTAGCGGGGGCGGGGAATGAGCAGTTCTTC TRBJ2-1 TRBV14 few TRBD2
CSAPKVRTGNYGYTF TGCAGTGCTCCAAAGGTCCGGACGGGTAACTATGGCTACACCTTC TRBJ1-2 TRBV20-1 few .
CASSLPAYTEAFF TGTGCCAGCAGCTTGCCGGCCTACACTGAAGCTTTCTTT TRBJ1-1 TRBV5-4 . .
CAISKGGTDNYGYTF TGTGCCATCAGCAAGGGAGGGACAGACAACTATGGCTACACCTTC TRBJ1-2 TRBV10-3 . TRBD1
CATSRASGGGNIQYF TGTGCCACCAGCAGAGCGTCAGGGGGAGGAAACATTCAGTACTTC TRBJ2-4 TRBV15 few .
CASSLRQQANTGELFF TGTGCCAGCAGCTTAAGGCAGCAAGCGAACACCGGGGAGCTGTTTTTT TRBJ2-2 TRBV7-6 few .
CASSLNRAGTDTQYF TGCGCCAGCAGCTTGAATCGAGCAGGCACAGATACGCAGTATTTT TRBJ2-3 TRBV5-1 few .
CASSQDRRETQYF TGCGCCAGCAGCCAAGACCGAAGGGAGACCCAGTACTTC TRBJ2-5 TRBV4-3 many .
CASSKPRTGSPYEQYF TGTGCCAGCAGCAAACCCCGGACAGGGTCCCCCTACGAGCAGTACTTC TRBJ2-7 TRBV21-1 . .
CASSARSGADTQYF TGTGCCAGCAGCGCACGGAGCGGCGCAGATACGCAGTATTTT TRBJ2-3 TRBV7-6 once .
CASRSTSETQYF TGTGCCAGCAGAAGTACATCGGAGACCCAGTACTTC TRBJ2-5 TRBV28 few .
CASSRTGLNEKLFF TGTGCCAGCTCCAGGACAGGGCTTAATGAAAAACTGTTTTTT TRBJ1-4 TRBV6-5 . TRBD1
CASSFDRTAQPQHF TGTGCCAGCAGCTTTGACCGTACCGCTCAGCCCCAGCATTTT TRBJ1-5 TRBV5-8 . .
CASRKEGFSGNTIYF TGTGCCAGCAGAAAGGAAGGGTTCTCTGGAAACACCATATATTTT TRBJ1-3 TRBV27 few .
CSARPSASAVRTQYF TGCAGTGCTAGACCTAGCGCTAGCGCGGTCCGTACGCAGTATTTT TRBJ2-3 TRBV20-1 . .
CASSFVWDGPQHF TGTGCCAGCAGCTTCGTCTGGGACGGACCCCAGCATTTT TRBJ1-5 TRBV6-5 few .
CSARDPRGGGYTF TGCAGTGCTAGAGATCCCAGAGGGGGTGGCTACACCTTC TRBJ1-2 TRBV20-1 . .
CASSPGGNNYGYTF TGTGCCAGCAGCCCTGGCGGGAATAACTATGGCTACACCTTC TRBJ1-2 TRBV9 . .
CASSYWVPGQGGSPLHF TGTGCCAGCAGTTATTGGGTCCCGGGACAGGGTGGTTCACCCCTCCACTTT TRBJ1-6 TRBV6-5 many TRBD1
CASSLPPEGRTQYF TGTGCCAGCAGTTTACCCCCCGAGGGGCGTACGCAGTATTTT TRBJ2-3 TRBV12-3/TRBV12-4 few .
CASSYFGQSHETQYF TGTGCCAGCAGTTACTTTGGACAGTCGCACGAGACCCAGTACTTC TRBJ2-5 TRBV6-6 . .
CASSTQGPDSPLHF TGTGCCAGCAGCACACAGGGACCGGATTCACCCCTCCACTTT TRBJ1-6 TRBV7-2 . .
CASSSPRDEQFF TGTGCCAGCAGCTCCCCCAGGGATGAGCAGTTCTTC TRBJ2-1 TRBV5-4 few .
CASKVRGPGTDTQYF TGTGCCAGCAAGGTGCGGGGACCCGGCACAGATACGCAGTATTTT TRBJ2-3 TRBV5-6 many .
CASSVTDSYSPLHF TGTGCCAGCAGCGTAACGGACAGTTATTCACCCCTCCACTTT TRBJ1-6 TRBV9 . .
CASSRGLAGDEQFF TGTGCCAGCAGCCGCGGACTAGCGGGGGATGAGCAGTTCTTC TRBJ2-1 TRBV4-2 . TRBD2
CASSQDKGAFTEAFF TGTGCCAGCAGCCAAGATAAGGGGGCGTTCACTGAAGCTTTCTTT TRBJ1-1 TRBV3-1 . TRBD1
CASSLEGVYYGYTF TGTGCCAGCAGCTTAGAGGGAGTTTACTATGGCTACACCTTC TRBJ1-2 TRBV7-2 . .
CASSWGLTTGELFF TGTGCCAGCAGCTGGGGACTGACCACCGGGGAGCTGTTTTTT TRBJ2-2 TRBV5-4 . .
CASSLVSRSYNEQFF TGTGCCAGCAGCTTAGTTTCCAGATCCTACAATGAGCAGTTCTTC TRBJ2-1 TRBV7-9 . .